The next 15 T cell receptor beta chains were all read from a single sample in a study of beta chain features in type 1 diabetes. Expressed TCRB transcripts were sequenced after all isolated RNA was converted to cDNA. Clones were sequenced by immunoSEQ multiplex PCR, and TCRdb holds only the in-frame ones, with some missing. In the table there are approximately 250,000 clones, 9% to 10% of which are singletons. The material sequenced was naive CD4+ T cells from blood. The source is a woman between 18 and 29 years old in good health.

The chain links TRBV5-1 to TRBJ2-7, with TRBD2 identical over 14 bases. Losses at the gene ends were 0 bases for V and 3 bases for J; bases not matched to a gene: 5. This CDR3 has 17 amino acids. The germline V gene encodes CDR1 SGHRS and CDR2 YFSETQ. CDR3 residues: CASSLAGLAGAVYEQYF. CDR3 in DNA: TGCGCCAGCAGCTTGGCGGGACTAGCGGGAGCAGTCTACGAGCAGTACTTC.

The rearrangement joins TRBV6-6 to TRBJ2-7, with D perhaps TRBD2 (6 bases). Looked up from germline, CDR1 is MNHNY and CDR2 is SVGAGI (reference sequence). V was pared by 8 bases and J by 3 bases, with 11 bases between. The CDR3 is made up of 12 amino acids. The CDR3: CASLGGSYEQYF. The CDR3 DNA is TGTGCCAGCCTTGGAGGGAGCTACGAGCAGTACTTC.

The chain combines TRBV9 with TRBJ2-3, with D possibly TRBD1 on 7 matching bases. Deletions cut 3 bases from V and 3 bases from J, with 14 bases between. CDR1 SGDLS and CDR2 YYNGEE come from the germline V gene. The CDR3 totals 15 residues. Here the CDR3 reads CASSAEGALTDTQYF. The DNA for the CDR3 is TGTGCCAGCAGCGCGGAGGGGGCGCTTACAGATACGCAGTATTTT.

A few counts support this clone. The CDR3 reads CASSGSGGQETQYF. In DNA form, the CDR3 reads TGCGCCAGCAGCGGCTCCGGGGGCCAAGAGACCCAGTACTTC. The chain recombines TRBV5-1 with TRBJ2-5; D is perhaps TRBD2 (6 bases). CDR3 length: 14 residues. Between the trimmed V and J ends, which lost 4 bases and 1 base, there was a span of 11 bases. CDR1 is SGHRS and CDR2 is YFSETQ in the germline V gene.

Only a few counts were recorded for this clone. This rearrangement joins TRBV13 to TRBJ2-2, with a weak D call TRBD1 (5 bases). Trimming left V 5 bases short and J 7 bases short, with 11 bases between. This CDR3 has 13 amino acids. The germline gives CDR1 PRHDT, CDR2 FYEKMQ (reference sequence). The CDR3 DNA reads TGTGCCAGCAGCGGCAGGGTGGGCGGGGAGCTGTTTTTT. It translates to CASSGRVGGELFF.

The chain joins TRBV7-8 to TRBJ2-5; TRBD2 matches at 11 bases. Unmatched junction bases numbered 12, after V lost 1 base and J lost 5 bases. This CDR3 comprises 18 residues. CDR1 is SGHVS and CDR2 is FQNEAQ in the germline V gene. CDR3 residues: CASSLEPALAGVSETQYF. CDR3 DNA: TGTGCCAGCAGCTTAGAGCCAGCACTAGCGGGAGTGTCGGAGACCCAGTACTTC.

The chain is built from TRBV18 and TRBJ2-7; D gene ambiguous. CDR3 length equals 14 residues. CDR1 and CDR2 (germline): KGHSH, LQKENI. V was trimmed by 3 bases and J by 2 bases, leaving 11 bases between them. CDR3 amino acids: CASSPVQSAYEQYF. The CDR3 nucleotides read TGTGCCAGCTCACCTGTACAGTCCGCCTACGAGCAGTACTTC.

This sequence joins TRBV4-2 and TRBJ2-3; D remains unclear. CDR1 LGHNA and CDR2 YNFKEQ come from the germline V gene. V was pared by 5 bases and J by 3 bases, with 15 bases between. The CDR3 is 15 amino acids. The CDR3 loop reads CASSYSVLGTDTQYF. CDR3 sequence (DNA): TGTGCCAGCAGCTACTCCGTCCTAGGAACAGATACGCAGTATTTT.

This clone was seen a few times. The V call is TRBV29-1, the J call TRBJ2-1; 8 positions agree with TRBD1. The ends lost 6 bases at V and 6 bases at J; junction bases unmatched: 4. The CDR3 sequence is 12 residues long. Germline CDR1 and CDR2: SQVTM and ANQGSEA. The CDR3 sequence is CSVHTGGNEQFF. CDR3 DNA sequence: TGCAGCGTGCATACAGGGGGCAATGAGCAGTTCTTC.

This clone was found a few times. V usage is TRBV7-9 and J usage is TRBJ1-5, with D perhaps matching TRBD1 (6 bases). Trimming pared 5 bases from V and 1 base from J, leaving 21 bases between. The CDR3 covers 18 residues. Germline V lookup: CDR1 SEHNR, CDR2 FQNEAQ (reference sequence). CDR3 loop: CASSPSAGGALSNQPQHF. The CDR3 nucleotides are TGTGCCAGCAGCCCAAGCGCGGGGGGCGCATTAAGCAATCAGCCCCAGCATTTT.

This clone came up a few times. The V and J genes are TRBV5-1 and TRBJ1-5; D unclear. This CDR3 has 13 amino acids. Trimming removed 2 bases at V and 4 bases at J, with 7 bases between. From germline, CDR1 is SGHRS and CDR2 YFSETQ. Written as DNA, the CDR3 is TGCGCCAGCAGCTTTGGCAATAATCAGCCCCAGCATTTT. Translating gives CASSFGNNQPQHF.

This clone has a handful of counts. CDR3 sequence (DNA): TGTGCCAGCACAGACAGGGGTAGCAATCAGCCCCAGCATTTT. Translation gives CASTDRGSNQPQHF. This sequence joins TRBV2 and TRBJ1-5; TRBD1 matches at 8 bases. CDR1 is SNHLY, CDR2 FYNNEI, per germline. CDR3 length: 14 amino acids. The V gene end was trimmed by 7 bases and the J gene end by 0 bases; junction bases not matched to a gene: 2. The full variable domain, with the rest looked up from reference TRBV2 and TRBJ1-5, is EPEVTQTPSHQVTQMGQEVILRCVPISNHLYFYWYRQILGQKVEFLVSFYNNEISEKSEIFDDQFSVERPDGSNFTLKIRSTKLEDSAMYFCASTDRGSNQPQHFGDGTRLSIL.

This clone was seen more than once but under ten times. The chain has TRBV5-1 and TRBJ2-6, with D uncertain. Between the trimmed V and J ends, which lost 2 bases and 4 bases, there was a span of 10 bases. The germline CDR1 and CDR2 sequences are SGHRS and YFSETQ. The CDR3 extends over 15 amino acids. CDR3 sequence (DNA): TGCGCCAGCAGCTTATCTCCCTCGGGGGCCAACGTCCTGACTTTC. Protein product: CASSLSPSGANVLTF.

This clone occurred a few times. The chain links TRBV18 to TRBJ2-1; 7 bases are a match to TRBD2. The length of the CDR3 is 15 residues. CDR1 and CDR2 (germline): KGHSH, LQKENI. Trimming removed 2 bases from V and 3 bases from J; junction bases left unmatched: 4. The CDR3 reads CASSPGRAGYNEQFF. DNA for the CDR3: TGTGCCAGCTCACCAGGGAGGGCCGGCTACAATGAGCAGTTCTTC.

This clone has more than one count but fewer than ten. J is TRBJ2-1 and V is TRBV11-2; 10 bases are shared with TRBD2. Germline trimming cut 2 bases from V and 9 bases from J; bases unmatched to any gene: 10. Germline V gives CDR1 SGHAT, CDR2 FQNNGV. The CDR3 extends over 16 amino acids. CDR3 in DNA: TGTGCCAGCAGCTTAAGACAGCGGGAGGGCCGGGGTGAGCAGTTCTTC. The encoded protein is CASSLRQREGRGEQFF.